Here is one TCR beta chain with its context. Antigen specificity is unknown. This sample is drawn from a study of response to subunit inactivated influenza vaccine. Germline trimming cut 6 bases from V and 4 bases from J; bases unmatched to any gene: 5. This CDR3 has 14 residues. Per the germline V gene, CDR1 is SGHRS and CDR2 is YFSETQ. TCRdb passed the RT-PCR reads through MiXCR, listing each CDR3 protein once. This sample carries about 700,000 distinct CDR3 sequences, roughly 14% of them seen once, and the ten largest clones take 6.5% to 8.5%. General study points: A suggestion made by the authors is that each seasonal influenza vaccination recruits few new T cells.

This TCR came from a man aged 50-60 years who received an inactivated influenza vaccine. V gene TRBV5-1 combines with J gene TRBJ2-3, with 10 bases fitting TRBD2. Specimen: PBMCs from blood, collected roughly 2 weeks before vaccination. The CDR3 bases are TGCGCCAGCAAAACTAGCGGGGAACCAGATACGCAGTATTTT. Translated, it gives CASKTSGEPDTQYF.